The TCR beta chain described here comes from a study of technical replicates of blood from several donors. Sequencing used immunoSEQ multiplex PCR; TCRdb keeps in-frame clones, though not all of them. The sample has about 34,000 clones; 90% to 95% are singletons. This clone has a handful of counts. J lost 5 bases, V lost 5 bases, and 8 bases had no gene match. The CDR3 extends over 14 amino acids. Germline loops: CDR1 SEHNR, CDR2 FQNEAQ (reference sequence). The sequencing sample was made of PBMCs. The chain carries TRBV7-9 and TRBJ1-1; the match to TRBD1 covers 7 bases. The sequence came from a human donor in good health. Some clones in this sample may be carry-over from other donors' samples. CDR3 region: CASSVMTGWTEAFF. The CDR3 nucleotides are TGTGCCAGCAGCGTGATGACAGGGTGGACTGAAGCTTTCTTT.